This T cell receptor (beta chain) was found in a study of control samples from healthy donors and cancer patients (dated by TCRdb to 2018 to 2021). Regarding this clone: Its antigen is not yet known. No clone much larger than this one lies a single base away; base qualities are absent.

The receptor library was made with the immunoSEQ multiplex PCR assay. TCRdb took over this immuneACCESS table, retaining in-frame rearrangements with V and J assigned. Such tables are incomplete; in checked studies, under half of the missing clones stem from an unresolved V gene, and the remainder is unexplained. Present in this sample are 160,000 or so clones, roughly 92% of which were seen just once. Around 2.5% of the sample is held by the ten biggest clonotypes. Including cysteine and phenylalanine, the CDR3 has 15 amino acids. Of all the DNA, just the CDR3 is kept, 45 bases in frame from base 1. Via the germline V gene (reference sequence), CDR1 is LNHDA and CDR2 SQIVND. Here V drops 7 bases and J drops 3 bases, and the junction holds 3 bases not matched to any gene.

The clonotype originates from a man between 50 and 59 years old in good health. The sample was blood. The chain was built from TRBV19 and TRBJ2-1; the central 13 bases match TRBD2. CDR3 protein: CASTRTSGSYNEQFF. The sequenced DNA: TGTGCCAGTACCCGGACTAGCGGGAGCTACAATGAGCAGTTCTTC.